The 6 T cell receptor beta chains below come from one sample, sequenced in a study of T-cell reconstitution after alpha-beta-depleted transplantation in children. Unique molecular identifiers were incorporated during preparation of the TCRbeta library. TCRdb redid the calling of the PCR reads with MiXCR, one entry per CDR3 protein. The profile covers fewer than 350,000 distinct CDR3 sequences, with 11% appearing a single time and roughly a quarter taken by the ten largest. Sequencing was performed on peripheral blood, taken 180 days after TCRalphabeta/CD19-depleted stem cell transplant. These receptors were obtained from a male patient under 10 years old who had a stem cell transplant for chronic granulomatous disease, so the T cells may come from the graft donor.

In the case of this clonotype: It may be a read error: a sequence one base away is much more abundant. The V and J genes are TRBV6-2 or TRBV6-3 and TRBJ2-3; TRBD1 is a possible D gene (6 bases). CDR1 is MNHEY and CDR2 is SVGEGT in the germline V gene. CDR3 size: 13 residues. The CDR3 sequence is CASSSQGTYTQYF. CDR3 bases: TGTGCCAGCAGTTCACAGGGCACATATACGCAGTATTTT.

Ten or more counts support this clonotype. The chain couples TRBV9 to TRBJ1-3; D may be TRBD1 (5 bases). Germline V gene data show CDR1 as SGDLS and CDR2 as YYNGEE. The length of the CDR3 is 14 residues. Trimming took off 2 bases at V and 1 base at J, with 7 bases between the two ends. The CDR3 coding sequence is TGTGCCAGCAGCGTCCCAGGGTCTGGAAACACCATATATTTT. It codes for CASSVPGSGNTIYF.

This clonotype was seen at least ten times. This sequence joins TRBV20-1 and TRBJ1-2; TRBD1 matches at 11 bases. The CDR3 extends over 14 amino acids. V shed 0 bases and J 7 bases; nucleotides not matched to a gene: 4. Germline V gene lookup returns CDR1 DFQATT and CDR2 SNEGSKA (reference sequence). The CDR3: CSAREGQGVGGYTF. Here the CDR3 DNA reads TGCAGTGCTAGAGAGGGACAGGGGGTAGGTGGCTACACCTTC.

This clonotype was seen repeatedly, ten times or more. This chain connects TRBV3-1 to TRBJ2-5; no firm D call. The V end lost 5 bases, the J end lost 5 bases, and 9 bases lay between the germline ends. Germline CDR1 LGHDT, CDR2 YNNKEL (reference sequence). The CDR3 runs to 12 residues. The chain's CDR3 is CASSETGETQYF. Written as DNA, the CDR3 is TGTGCCAGCAGCGAAACCGGGGAGACCCAGTACTTC.

In this sample, this clonotype turned up many times. The V and J genes are TRBV5-1 and TRBJ2-7; tentatively, D is TRBD2 (6 bases). Trimming removed 4 bases from V and 4 bases from J, with 12 bases in between. This CDR3 contains 13 residues. Germline CDR1 is SGHRS and CDR2 is YFSETQ. Here the CDR3 reads CASSPGLNYEQYF. In nucleotides, the CDR3 is TGCGCCAGCAGCCCGGGACTGAATTACGAGCAGTACTTC.

The table lists this clonotype with many counts. The CDR3 protein is CASSPDRAGTEAFF. CDR3 nucleotide sequence: TGCGCCAGCAGCCCGGACAGGGCGGGAACTGAAGCTTTCTTT. This chain joins TRBV4-3 and TRBJ1-1; TRBD1 aligns across 8 bases. Trimming cost V 4 bases and J 5 bases; bases outside gene matches: 6. This CDR3 spans 14 amino acids. CDR1 and CDR2 from the germline V gene are LGHNA and YSLEER.